This T cell receptor delta chain was captured by sequencing in a study of γδ T cells in repeated Plasmodium falciparum infection. Study details: Samples were taken at baseline, before some infections, and 21 days after each. Malian gammadelta TCRs were studied during no-transmission periods and across acute malaria episodes.

Flow sorting of PBMC yielded separate Vgamma9/Vdelta2+ and Vdelta2-negative gammadelta T cell populations for bulk repertoire analysis. Each sorted gammadelta sample had TRG and TRD chains sequenced. TCRdb re-identified clones in the multiplex PCR reads via CATT. Found here are about 50,000 delta-chain clones, roughly 2% of them singletons; the top ten hold about 24%. The CDR3 spans 26 residues. CDR1 and CDR2 from the germline V gene are TVYSNPD and GDNSRS (reference sequence). To note about this clone: Its antigen is not known. It differs at one base from a far larger clone, so likely a read error. Other DNA variants within this sample encode the same CDR3.

Study results and limitations: Repeated controlled infections reportedly drove waves of new clonotype selection in Vdelta2-negative, mostly Vdelta1+, gammadelta repertoires.

The specimen was gamma-delta T cells from blood. The rearrangement links TRDV3 to TRDJ1; a weak D match, TRDD3 (8 bases). Assignment of the J gene here rests on matching the DNA to germline, because TCRdb gives none. This TCR came from a pool of human donors (malaria-infected and uninfected, not separated). The DNA of the CDR3 is TGTGCATACGGATCCTTCCTTAAGCCCCTGTTGCTGGGGGACCCCGAATATCCCCCCACTGTTTATAAACTCATCTTT. Translating it yields CAYGSFLKPLLLGDPEYPPTVYKLIF.